The entry below gives a single T cell receptor beta chain sequence along with its context. This specimen comes from a study of blood T cell repertoires in COVID-19. The CDR3 is 13 amino acids. Germline lookup yields CDR1 MDHEN and CDR2 SYDVKM. Trimming stripped 6 bases from V and 3 bases from J, with 11 bases between. Generated by immunoSEQ multiplex PCR, the TCRdb table keeps only in-frame clones and is missing some. This table has 300,000 to 350,000 clones, less than 90% appearing once. This sequence originates from a woman aged 25-40 years who had recovered from COVID-19. The chain combines TRBV28 with TRBJ1-2, with D possibly matching TRBD1 (5 bases). The material sequenced was PBMCs or T cells enriched from blood (not recorded which). CDR3 in amino acids: CASRPGLDYGYTF. The CDR3 DNA is TGTGCCAGCAGGCCGGGACTGGACTATGGCTACACCTTC.